This is a list of T cell receptor beta chains from one sample in a study of cytomegalovirus exposure and HLA in healthy donors. Assay: immunoSEQ multiplex PCR; the TCRdb copy retains only in-frame clones and omits some. The repertoire holds about 84,000 clones, with about nine tenths as singletons. Sample: PBMCs. Source of these receptors: a man aged 30 to 39 in good health and CMV-seronegative. The CDR3 runs from the conserved cysteine through the conserved F or W.

V gene: TRBV7-9; J gene: TRBJ2-2; CDR3 protein: CASRPRLASNTGELFF
V gene: TRBV5-8; J gene: TRBJ2-3; CDR3 protein: CASSARAGQSTDTQYF
V gene: TRBV6-5; J gene: TRBJ1-2; CDR3 protein: CASSYSEPQGYGYTF
V gene: TRBV6-6; J gene: TRBJ2-3; CDR3 protein: CASTSGYTDTQYF
V gene: TRBV7-3; J gene: TRBJ2-3; CDR3 protein: CASSYGQGVGDTQYF
V gene: TRBV4-1; J gene: TRBJ2-5; CDR3 protein: CASSHAKNRGIGETQYF
V gene: TRBV7-9; J gene: TRBJ2-2; CDR3 protein: CASSLFQNTGELFF
V gene: TRBV5-1; J gene: TRBJ2-3; CDR3 protein: CASSPTRNQDTQYF
V gene: TRBV6-1; J gene: TRBJ1-1; CDR3 protein: CASSAQGWAEAFF
V gene: TRBV7-9; J gene: TRBJ2-3; CDR3 protein: CASSLGGPGRGNADTQYF
V gene: TRBV5-4; J gene: TRBJ1-1; CDR3 protein: CASRGGTEAFF
V gene: TRBV6-1; J gene: TRBJ2-2; CDR3 protein: CASTDWRGSAGTGELFF
V gene: TRBV7-6; J gene: TRBJ2-1; CDR3 protein: CASSQQGLVNEQFF
V gene: TRBV7-9; J gene: TRBJ1-5; CDR3 protein: CASSLDGPGGQPQHF
V gene: TRBV28; J gene: TRBJ2-1; CDR3 protein: CASSLETEINEQFF
V gene: TRBV7-9; J gene: TRBJ1-6; CDR3 protein: CASSPPDRGTDSPLHF
V gene: TRBV14; J gene: TRBJ1-2; CDR3 protein: CASSQDAQRRGRSGYTF
V gene: TRBV9; J gene: TRBJ2-6; CDR3 protein: CASSVGAAGANVLTF
V gene: TRBV4-2; J gene: TRBJ1-2; CDR3 protein: CASSQEGRDYGYTF
V gene: TRBV27; J gene: TRBJ2-3; CDR3 protein: CASSSSGAAGRDRDTQYF
V gene: TRBV5-1; J gene: TRBJ2-1; CDR3 protein: CASSLVGRTSGISYNEQFF
V gene: TRBV10-3; J gene: TRBJ2-1; CDR3 protein: CAISESTQQREQFF
V gene: TRBV28; J gene: TRBJ1-5; CDR3 protein: CASSLWYREVYSNQPQHF